The present entry profiles one T cell receptor beta chain with its context. What it binds is unknown. The CDR3 contains 16 residues. Germline lookup yields CDR1 SGHAT and CDR2 FQNNGV. V was shortened by 5 bases and J by 0 bases, with 14 bases between the two germline ends. The data are from a study of T cells in Graves' hyperthyroidism and ophthalmopathy. Whole-study findings and limits: Among clonotypes expanded in thyroid above 0.001, most were also found in blood. Ophthalmopathy cases were set apart from stable hyperthyroidism by a 13 V-J model.

From RNA transcripts, TCR beta CDR3 regions were amplified. During a first-round RT-PCR of the TCR CDR3, the HTBI primer set was used. One entry per CDR3 protein, called by TCRdb with MiXCR from the multiplex PCR reads. The sample has about 720,000 distinct CDR3 sequences, under 20% seen once. This receptor was obtained from a woman in her forties or fifties with Graves' hyperthyroidism that later progressed to Graves' ophthalmopathy. The chain recombines TRBV11-2 with TRBJ1-3; weak D call: TRBD1 (6 bases). The sample was blood. The CDR3 sequence: CASSPSGASSGNTIYF. The CDR3 DNA follows: TGTGCCAGCAGCCCCTCGGGGGCGAGCTCTGGAAACACCATATATTTT.